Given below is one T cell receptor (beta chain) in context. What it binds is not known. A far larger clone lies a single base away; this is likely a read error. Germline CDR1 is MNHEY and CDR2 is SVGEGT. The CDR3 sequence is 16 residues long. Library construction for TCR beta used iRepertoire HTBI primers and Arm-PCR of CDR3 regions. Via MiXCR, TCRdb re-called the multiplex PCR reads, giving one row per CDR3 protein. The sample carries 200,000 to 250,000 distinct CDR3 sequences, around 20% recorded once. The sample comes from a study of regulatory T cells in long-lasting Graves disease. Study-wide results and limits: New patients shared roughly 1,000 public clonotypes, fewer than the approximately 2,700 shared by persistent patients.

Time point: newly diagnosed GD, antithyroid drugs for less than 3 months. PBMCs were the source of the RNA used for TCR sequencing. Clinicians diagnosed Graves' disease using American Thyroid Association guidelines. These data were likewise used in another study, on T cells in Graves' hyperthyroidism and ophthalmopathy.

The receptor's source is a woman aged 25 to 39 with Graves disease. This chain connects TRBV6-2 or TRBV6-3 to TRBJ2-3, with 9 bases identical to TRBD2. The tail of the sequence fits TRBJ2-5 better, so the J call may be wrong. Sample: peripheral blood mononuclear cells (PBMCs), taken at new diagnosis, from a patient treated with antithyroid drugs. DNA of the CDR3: TGTGCCAGCAGGGAGGTCCCTAGCGGGAAGATGGAGTCCCAGTACTTC. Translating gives CASREVPSGKMESQYF.